Following are 29 T cell receptor beta chains from one sample sequenced in a study of T cell responses to AZD1222 COVID-19 vaccine. The method was immunoSEQ multiplex PCR; TCRdb's version includes in-frame clones alone and lacks a portion of them. The sample lists more than 140,000 clones; about 90% were seen once. The specimen comprised peripheral blood, sampled on day 0 of AZD1222 vaccination. Receptor source: an adult in good health.

The chain carries TRBV7-6 and TRBJ1-3, with TRBD1 matching 7 bases. J gave up 6 bases and V 5 bases, and 10 bases lay outside the gene matches. There are 15 residues in the CDR3. Germline CDR1 and CDR2: SGHVS and FNYEAQ. CDR3 DNA: TGTGCCAGCAGCAGAGGGACAGCGCTTGAAAACACCATATATTTT. It yields the protein CASSRGTALENTIYF.

The chain joins TRBV11-3 to TRBJ2-1, with 10 positions matching TRBD1. The CDR3 loop spans 15 amino acids. With V trimmed by 4 bases and J by 8 bases, 8 bases remained unmatched. Germline V gene lookup returns CDR1 SGHNT and CDR2 YENEEA. CDR3 sequence reads: CASSSGQGFMDEQFF. In nucleotides, the CDR3 is TGTGCCAGCAGCTCGGGACAGGGGTTTATGGATGAGCAGTTCTTC.

V and J are TRBV9 and TRBJ2-1; 10 bases align to TRBD2. The CDR3 is made up of 15 amino acids. Germline-derived CDR1 and CDR2 are SGDLS and YYNGEE. The trim removed 6 bases at V and 9 bases at J, leaving 12 bases unmatched. In nucleotides, the CDR3 is TGTGCCAGCACCCTAGGGCCTAGCGGGAGTGGTGAGCAGTTCTTC. Protein sequence: CASTLGPSGSGEQFF.

V usage is TRBV7-2 and J usage is TRBJ2-7; D is perhaps TRBD1 (5 bases). This CDR3 is built from 15 residues. Germline CDR1 reads SGHTA; CDR2 reads FQGNSA. V was cut by 0 bases and J by 4 bases, with 13 bases left in between. In DNA form, the CDR3 reads TGTGCCAGCAGCTTAGCGGTAGGGGTAGGGTACGAGCAGTACTTC. It yields the protein CASSLAVGVGYEQYF.

This chain uses TRBV11-3 with TRBJ2-3; 10 nucleotides line up with TRBD1. J was trimmed by 6 bases and V by 8 bases; bases with no gene match: 5. This CDR3 contains 13 residues. The germline CDR1 and CDR2 sequences are SGHNT and YENEEA. CDR3 residues: CASGRQGADTQYF. The CDR3 region has the DNA TGTGCCAGCGGAAGACAGGGGGCGGATACGCAGTATTTT.

The rearrangement links TRBV6-2 or TRBV6-3 to TRBJ2-7; tentative D call: TRBD1 (6 bases). V gave up 5 bases and J gave up 2 bases, with 13 bases separating them. CDR3 size: 14 residues. Germline CDR1 reads MNHEY; CDR2 reads SVGEGT. In nucleotides, the CDR3 is TGTGCCAGCAGTCACCGGGACACTACCTACGAGCAGTACTTC. Protein product: CASSHRDTTYEQYF.

The chain carries TRBV28 and TRBJ2-7, with 8 bases fitting TRBD2. CDR3 length: 14 amino acids. V was pared by 2 bases and J by 6 bases, with 6 bases of the junction left unmatched. Germline V gene data show CDR1 as MDHEN and CDR2 as SYDVKM. The CDR3 coding sequence is TGTGCCAGCAGTTTAAGGGGGACTAGGGTCGAGCAGTACTTC. This encodes CASSLRGTRVEQYF.

The chain recombines TRBV9 with TRBJ1-1; 8 nucleotides align to TRBD1. With 0 bases clipped from V and 1 base from J, the junction kept 5 bases outside the gene matches. Germline lookup yields CDR1 SGDLS and CDR2 YYNGEE. The CDR3 runs 16 residues. CDR3 DNA: TGTGCCAGCAGCGTAGCCCCTACAGGGGGGAACACTGAAGCTTTCTTT. Translating it yields CASSVAPTGGNTEAFF.

The chain recombines TRBV4-3 with TRBJ1-2, with D perhaps TRBD1 (6 bases). The CDR3 is 14 amino acids. V was cut by 0 bases and J by 7 bases, with 12 bases left in between. Germline CDR1 reads LGHNA; CDR2 reads YSLEER. CDR3 in amino acids: CASSQDRGGGGYTF. In DNA, the CDR3 is TGCGCCAGCAGCCAAGATCGAGGGGGGGGTGGCTACACCTTC.

The chain is built from TRBV23-1 and TRBJ2-7; no firm D call. TRBV23-1 is flagged as an ORF with uncertain function. V was trimmed by 3 bases and J by 2 bases, leaving 14 bases between them. The CDR3 length is 15 residues. The CDR3 reads CASSQCRSSPYEQYF. The CDR3 bases are TGCGCCAGCAGTCAGTGTAGGTCCTCGCCCTACGAGCAGTACTTC.

This chain uses TRBV19 with TRBJ1-1; 7 bases match TRBD1. Germline V gene lookup returns CDR1 LNHDA and CDR2 SQIVND (reference sequence). The CDR3 extends over 12 amino acids. V shed 4 bases and J 7 bases; nucleotides not matched to a gene: 3. The CDR3, as DNA: TGTGCCAGTAGTAATCGACAGGGTGAAGCTTTCTTT. It yields the protein CASSNRQGEAFF.

V and J are TRBV24-1 and TRBJ2-2, with D maybe TRBD1 (6 bases). Per the germline V gene, CDR1 is KGHDR and CDR2 is SFDVKD. Deletions cut 9 bases from V and 3 bases from J, with 10 bases between. The CDR3 is made up of 13 amino acids. This CDR3 is CATSRGYTGELFF. CDR3 nucleotide sequence: TGTGCCACCTCCAGGGGATACACCGGGGAGCTGTTTTTT.

This chain connects TRBV5-8 to TRBJ1-4; TRBD1 matches 7 bases. After removal of 4 bases from V and 8 bases from J, the junction contained 11 bases not matched to a gene. Germline CDR1 reads SGHTS; CDR2 reads YDEGEE. The CDR3 sequence is 15 residues long. The CDR3 here is CASSRRDSEGEKLFF. The CDR3 bases are TGTGCCAGCAGCCGTAGGGACAGCGAGGGCGAAAAACTGTTTTTT.

The rearrangement uses TRBV18 and TRBJ2-6; 10 nucleotides align to TRBD2. Germline values: CDR1 KGHSH, CDR2 LQKENI. J gave up 0 bases and V 6 bases, and 8 bases lay outside the gene matches. CDR3 length: 18 residues. CDR3 nucleotide sequence: TGTGCCAGCTCTCGACGACTAGCGGGCCTCTCTGGGGCCAACGTCCTGACTTTC. It codes for CASSRRLAGLSGANVLTF.

The chain couples TRBV20-1 to TRBJ2-7, with D unclear. CDR3 length equals 10 residues. Trimming left V 6 bases short and J 5 bases short, with 8 bases between. Germline CDR1 is DFQATT and CDR2 is SNEGSKA (reference sequence). CDR3 protein: CSATHNEQYF. CDR3 nucleotides: TGCAGTGCGACCCACAACGAGCAGTACTTC.

The DNA of the CDR3 is TGCGCCAGCAGTCAGGAACAGGGCTACGAGCAGTACTTC. Translated: CASSQEQGYEQYF. V is TRBV23-1 and J is TRBJ2-7; weak D call: TRBD1 (6 bases). TRBV23-1 is known as an ORF, though its function is uncertain. CDR3 length equals 13 residues. The V gene lost 3 bases and the J gene lost 3 bases, with 9 bases spanning the gap.

This chain uses TRBV1 with TRBJ2-7; TRBD2 was called by the table and not checked on the DNA. TRBV1 is shown as a pseudogene. The CDR3 is made up of 17 amino acids. CDR3 sequence reads: CTSSQDRASGGYYEQYF. CDR3 in DNA: TGCACCAGCAGCCAAGATCGGGCTAGCGGGGGTTACTACGAGCAGTACTTC.

The chain couples TRBV7-9 to TRBJ2-2; D might be TRBD1 or TRBD2, each matching 5 bases. Germline-derived CDR1 and CDR2 are SEHNR and FQNEAQ (reference sequence). The V and J ends lost 4 bases and 4 bases respectively, with 13 bases between them. The CDR3 extends over 15 amino acids. CDR3 bases: TGTGCCAGCAGCTCGAACAGTGGGGGCACCGGGGAGCTGTTTTTT. Translation: CASSSNSGGTGELFF.

The CDR3 region has the DNA TGTGCCAGTAGTTCCGTTGCGGAGGCTCAAGAGACCCAGTACTTC. Its protein product is CASSSVAEAQETQYF. The chain is built from TRBV19 and TRBJ2-5, with D possibly TRBD2 on 5 matching bases. The V end lost 5 bases, the J end lost 2 bases, and 15 bases lay between the germline ends. The germline V gene has CDR1 LNHDA and CDR2 SQIVND (reference sequence). This CDR3 comprises 15 residues.

The chain employs TRBV9 and TRBJ2-7; TRBD2 aligns across 11 bases. Germline CDR1 and CDR2: SGDLS and YYNGEE. The trim removed 4 bases at V and 7 bases at J, leaving 10 bases unmatched. The CDR3 spans 15 residues. CDR3 protein: CASSISSGRAEEQYF. The CDR3, as DNA: TGTGCCAGCAGCATCAGTAGCGGGAGGGCCGAGGAGCAGTACTTC.

CDR3 in DNA: TGTGCCAGCAGCTTGGGACAGGGTAACGGCGATGAGCAGTTCTTC. This encodes CASSLGQGNGDEQFF. The chain links TRBV7-8 to TRBJ2-1; 9 nucleotides align to TRBD1. Trimming cost V 3 bases and J 8 bases; bases outside gene matches: 8. The CDR3 loop spans 15 amino acids. Germline lookup yields CDR1 SGHVS and CDR2 FQNEAQ.

The chain employs TRBV7-2 and TRBJ2-5, with D possibly matching TRBD2 (7 bases). The germline V and J ends were trimmed by 4 bases and 3 bases, with 15 bases remaining between them. Germline lookup yields CDR1 SGHTA and CDR2 FQGNSA. The CDR3 is 15 residues long. The CDR3 loop is CASSSMGGPKETQYF. CDR3 sequence (DNA): TGTGCCAGCAGCTCCATGGGGGGGCCGAAAGAGACCCAGTACTTC.

The chain uses TRBV28 and TRBJ1-2; 7 bases are a match to TRBD1. The trim removed 6 bases at V and 3 bases at J, leaving 10 bases unmatched. Per germline, CDR1 MDHEN and CDR2 SYDVKM. The CDR3 sequence is 15 residues long. CDR3 nucleotide sequence: TGTGCCAGCAGCCCCCATCCAGGGGGTCACTATGGCTACACCTTC. It yields the protein CASSPHPGGHYGYTF.

CDR3 DNA sequence: TGTGCCAGCAGGGGACTAGCGGGAGAGGGTGAGCAGTACTTC. It specifies CASRGLAGEGEQYF. J is TRBJ2-7 and V is TRBV11-2, with 14 bases aligning to TRBD2. The CDR3 totals 14 residues. V trimming: 6 bases; J trimming: 7 bases; junction bases outside the gene matches: 5. Germline V gene data show CDR1 as SGHAT and CDR2 as FQNNGV.

V and J are TRBV5-4 and TRBJ2-3, with TRBD1 identical over 8 bases. The length of the CDR3 is 15 residues. V shed 0 bases and J 5 bases; nucleotides not matched to a gene: 5. Germline V CDR1 and CDR2: SGHNT, YYREEE (reference sequence). The CDR3 region is CASSLGPGGVDTQYF. DNA of the CDR3: TGTGCCAGCAGCTTGGGGCCAGGGGGCGTAGATACGCAGTATTTT.

The V call is TRBV7-2, the J call TRBJ2-5; 12 bases map to TRBD2. This CDR3 has 15 residues. Trimming took 5 bases from V and 5 from J; bases not matched to a gene: 6. Germline V gene sequence: CDR1 SGHTA, CDR2 FQGNSA. The CDR3 sequence: CASSPRLAGEETQYF. The CDR3 bases are TGTGCCAGCAGCCCCCGACTAGCGGGAGAGGAGACCCAGTACTTC. The full variable domain, in which reference TRBV7-2 and TRBJ2-5 provide the parts outside the CDR3, is GAGVSQSPSNKVTEKGKDVELRCDPISGHTALYWYRQSLGQGLEFLIYFQGNSAPDKSGLPSDRFSAERTGGSVSTLTIQRTQQEDSAVYLCASSPRLAGEETQYFGPGTRLLVL.

The V and J genes are TRBV6-2 or TRBV6-3 and TRBJ2-7; D gene unclear. Germline lookup yields CDR1 MNHEY and CDR2 SVGEGT. The CDR3 contains 11 residues. V lost 5 bases and J lost 7, with 9 bases in between. The CDR3 coding sequence is TGTGCCAGCAGTCAGACGGGTGAGCAGTACTTC. The encoded protein is CASSQTGEQYF.

The chain has TRBV30 and TRBJ2-1; D tentatively fits TRBD1 or TRBD2 (5 bases each). Germline loops: CDR1 GTSNPN, CDR2 SVGIG (reference sequence). The V gene lost 3 bases and the J gene lost 14 bases, with 17 bases spanning the gap. The CDR3 spans 12 residues. The CDR3 region is CAWSPLGWGKFF. CDR3 in DNA: TGTGCCTGGAGCCCGCTCGGCTGGGGGAAGTTCTTC.

The chain joins TRBV2 to TRBJ2-3; possibly TRBD2 for D (5 bases). The CDR3 contains 15 residues. Germline CDR1 is SNHLY and CDR2 is FYNNEI. V lost 10 bases and J 3 bases, leaving 20 bases between the germline ends. The CDR3 nucleotides are TGTGCCACTCAGCGGTCCCCCACACCTACAGATACGCAGTATTTT. Translated: CATQRSPTPTDTQYF.